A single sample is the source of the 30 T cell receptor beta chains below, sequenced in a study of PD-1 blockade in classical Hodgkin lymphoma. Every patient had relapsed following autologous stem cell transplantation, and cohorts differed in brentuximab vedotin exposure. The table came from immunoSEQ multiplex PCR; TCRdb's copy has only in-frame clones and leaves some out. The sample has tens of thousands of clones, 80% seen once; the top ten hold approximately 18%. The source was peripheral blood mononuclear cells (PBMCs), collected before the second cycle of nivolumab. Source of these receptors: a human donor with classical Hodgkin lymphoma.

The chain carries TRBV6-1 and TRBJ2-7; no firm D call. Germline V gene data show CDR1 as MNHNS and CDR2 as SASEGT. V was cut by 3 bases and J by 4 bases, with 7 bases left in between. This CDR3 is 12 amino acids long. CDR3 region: CASSEVAYEQYF. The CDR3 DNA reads TGTGCCAGCAGTGAGGTTGCTTACGAGCAGTACTTC.

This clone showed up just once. The DNA for the CDR3 is TGTGCCAGTAGTATCGGGACTAGCGGGAGCTCAGATACGCAGTATTTT. Amino acids: CASSIGTSGSSDTQYF. The V and J genes are TRBV19 and TRBJ2-3, with 14 bases fitting TRBD2. The CDR3 consists of 16 residues. Germline values: CDR1 LNHDA, CDR2 SQIVND (reference sequence). Trimming removed 3 bases from V and 4 bases from J; junction bases left unmatched: 3.

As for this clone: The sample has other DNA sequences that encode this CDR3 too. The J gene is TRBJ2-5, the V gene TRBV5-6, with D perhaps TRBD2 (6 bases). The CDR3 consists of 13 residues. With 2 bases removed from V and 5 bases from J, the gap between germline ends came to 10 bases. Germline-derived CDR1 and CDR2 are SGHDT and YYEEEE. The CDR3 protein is CASSLVSGETQYF. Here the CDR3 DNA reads TGTGCCAGCAGCTTAGTGAGCGGGGAGACCCAGTACTTC. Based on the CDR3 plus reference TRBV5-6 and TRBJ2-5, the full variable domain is DAGVTQSPTHLIKTRGQQVTLRCSPKSGHDTVSWYQQALGQGPQFIFQYYEEEERQRGNFPDRFSGHQFPNYSSELNVNALLLGDSALYLCASSLVSGETQYFGPGTRLLVL.

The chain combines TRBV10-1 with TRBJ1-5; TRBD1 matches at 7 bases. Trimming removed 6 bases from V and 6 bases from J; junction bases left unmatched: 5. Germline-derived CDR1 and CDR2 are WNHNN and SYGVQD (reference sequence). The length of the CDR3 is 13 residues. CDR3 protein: CASSSTGSQPQHF. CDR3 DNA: TGCGCCAGCAGCTCGACAGGGAGTCAGCCCCAGCATTTT.

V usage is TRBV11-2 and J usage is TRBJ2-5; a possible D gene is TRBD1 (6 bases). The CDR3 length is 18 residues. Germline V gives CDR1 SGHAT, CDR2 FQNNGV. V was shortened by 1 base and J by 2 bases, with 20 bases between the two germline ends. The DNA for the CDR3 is TGTGCCAGCAGCTTAGGGTGGGGGCCTTCAGGGAGACAAGAGACCCAGTACTTC. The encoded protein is CASSLGWGPSGRQETQYF. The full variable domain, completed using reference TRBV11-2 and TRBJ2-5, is EAGVAQSPRYKIIEKRQSVAFWCNPISGHATLYWYQQILGQGPKLLIQFQNNGVVDDSQLPKDRFSAERLKGVDSTLKIQPAKLEDSAVYLCASSLGWGPSGRQETQYFGPGTRLLVL.

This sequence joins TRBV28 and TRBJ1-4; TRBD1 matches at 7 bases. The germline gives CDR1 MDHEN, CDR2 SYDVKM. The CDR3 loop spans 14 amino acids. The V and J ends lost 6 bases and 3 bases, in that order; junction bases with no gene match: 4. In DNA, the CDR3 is TGTGCCAGCAGCCGGGGACAGTCTAATGAAAAACTGTTTTTT. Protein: CASSRGQSNEKLFF.

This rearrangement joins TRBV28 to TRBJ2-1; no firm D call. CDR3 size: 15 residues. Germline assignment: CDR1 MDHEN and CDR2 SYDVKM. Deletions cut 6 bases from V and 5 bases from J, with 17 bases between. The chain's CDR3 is CASRPAGLQNNEQFF. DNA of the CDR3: TGTGCCAGCAGGCCAGCCGGTTTACAAAACAATGAGCAGTTCTTC.

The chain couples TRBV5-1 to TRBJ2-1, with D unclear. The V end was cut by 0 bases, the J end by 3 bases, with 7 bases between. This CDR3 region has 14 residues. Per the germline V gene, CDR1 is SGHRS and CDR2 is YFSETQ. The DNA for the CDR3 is TGCGCCAGCAGCTTGGAGAGATACTACAATGAGCAGTTCTTC. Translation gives CASSLERYYNEQFF.

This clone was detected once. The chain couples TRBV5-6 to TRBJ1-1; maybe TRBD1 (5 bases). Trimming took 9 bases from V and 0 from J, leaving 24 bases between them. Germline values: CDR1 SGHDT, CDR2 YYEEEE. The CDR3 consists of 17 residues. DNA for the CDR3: TGTGCCACTACCTGGGGGTCTGTAAGTCCAATGAACACTGAAGCTTTCTTT. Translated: CATTWGSVSPMNTEAFF.

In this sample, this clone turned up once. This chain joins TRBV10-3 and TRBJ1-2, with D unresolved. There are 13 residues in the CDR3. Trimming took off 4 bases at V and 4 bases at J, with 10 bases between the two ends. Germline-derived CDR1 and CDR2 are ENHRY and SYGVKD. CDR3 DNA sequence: TGTGCCATCAGTGCGGGCCTTAGCTATGGCTACACCTTC. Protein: CAISAGLSYGYTF.

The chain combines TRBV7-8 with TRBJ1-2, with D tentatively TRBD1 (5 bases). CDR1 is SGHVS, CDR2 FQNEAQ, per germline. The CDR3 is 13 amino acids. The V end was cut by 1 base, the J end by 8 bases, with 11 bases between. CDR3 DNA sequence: TGTGCCAGCAGCTTAGGCCAGGGTAGCGGCTACACCTTC. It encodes CASSLGQGSGYTF.

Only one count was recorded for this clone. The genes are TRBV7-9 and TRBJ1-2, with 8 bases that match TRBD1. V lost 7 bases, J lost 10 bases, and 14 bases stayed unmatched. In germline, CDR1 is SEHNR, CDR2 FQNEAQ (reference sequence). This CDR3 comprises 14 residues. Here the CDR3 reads CASNALRDRTPYTF. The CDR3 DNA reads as TGTGCCAGCAACGCCCTCCGGGACAGGACTCCCTACACCTTC.

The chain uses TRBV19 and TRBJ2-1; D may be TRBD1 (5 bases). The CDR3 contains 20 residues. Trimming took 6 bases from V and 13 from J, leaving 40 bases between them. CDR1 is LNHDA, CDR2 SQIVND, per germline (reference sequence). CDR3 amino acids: CASRNRPSIVGAVLIENQFF. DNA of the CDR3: TGTGCCAGTAGAAACCGCCCAAGTATCGTTGGGGCGGTCTTAATCGAGAATCAGTTCTTC.

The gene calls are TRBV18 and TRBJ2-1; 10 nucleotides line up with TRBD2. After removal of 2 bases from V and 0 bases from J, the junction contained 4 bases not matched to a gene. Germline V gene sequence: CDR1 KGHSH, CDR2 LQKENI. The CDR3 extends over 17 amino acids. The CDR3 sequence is CASSPFASGSSYNEQFF. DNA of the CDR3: TGTGCCAGCTCACCATTCGCTAGCGGGAGCTCCTACAATGAGCAGTTCTTC.

In nucleotides, the CDR3 is TGCGCCAGCAGCCAAGAGAGGGGTAGCGGGAAATACGAGCAGTACTTC. Its translation: CASSQERGSGKYEQYF. The chain uses TRBV4-1 and TRBJ2-7; TRBD2 agrees at 8 bases. Germline V gives CDR1 MGHRA, CDR2 YSYEKL. V lost 0 bases to trimming and J lost 4 bases; unmatched junction nucleotides: 8. The CDR3 length is 16 residues.

The CDR3 sequence is CASSLLREDNEQFF. DNA of the CDR3: TGTGCCAGCAGTTTATTGCGGGAGGACAATGAGCAGTTCTTC. The chain combines TRBV28 with TRBJ2-1; the match to TRBD2 covers 8 bases. Germline CDR1 MDHEN, CDR2 SYDVKM. The CDR3 is 14 residues long. With V trimmed by 1 base and J by 5 bases, 1 base remained unmatched.

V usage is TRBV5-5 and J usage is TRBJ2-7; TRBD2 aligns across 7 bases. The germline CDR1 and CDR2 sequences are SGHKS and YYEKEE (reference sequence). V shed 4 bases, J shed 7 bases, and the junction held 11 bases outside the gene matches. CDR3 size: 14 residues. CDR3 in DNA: TGTGCCAGCAGCGGAGCGCTTTTGGGAGGGGAGCAGTACTTC. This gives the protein CASSGALLGGEQYF.

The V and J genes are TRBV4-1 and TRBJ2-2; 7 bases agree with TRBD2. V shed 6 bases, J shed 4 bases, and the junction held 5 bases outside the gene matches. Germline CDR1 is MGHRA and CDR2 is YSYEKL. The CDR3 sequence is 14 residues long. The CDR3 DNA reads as TGCGCCAGCAGGACCAGCGGGACCACCGGGGAGCTGTTTTTT. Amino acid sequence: CASRTSGTTGELFF.

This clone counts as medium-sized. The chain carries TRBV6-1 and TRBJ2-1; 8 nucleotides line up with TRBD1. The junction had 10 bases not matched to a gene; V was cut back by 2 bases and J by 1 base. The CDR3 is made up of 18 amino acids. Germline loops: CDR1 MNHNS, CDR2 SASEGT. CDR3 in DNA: TGTGCCAGCAGTGAACCGGGACAGGCTGAATTTTCCTACAATGAGCAGTTCTTC. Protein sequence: CASSEPGQAEFSYNEQFF.

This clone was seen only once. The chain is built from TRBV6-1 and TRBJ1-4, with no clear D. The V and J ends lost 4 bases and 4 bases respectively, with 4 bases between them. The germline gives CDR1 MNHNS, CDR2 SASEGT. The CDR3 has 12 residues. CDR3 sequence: CASSGVNEKLFF. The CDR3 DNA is TGTGCCAGCAGTGGTGTTAATGAAAAACTGTTTTTT.

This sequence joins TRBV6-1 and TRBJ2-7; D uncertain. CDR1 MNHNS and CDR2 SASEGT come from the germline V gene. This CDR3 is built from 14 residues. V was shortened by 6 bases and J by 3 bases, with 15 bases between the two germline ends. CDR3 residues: CASSRASRDYEQYF. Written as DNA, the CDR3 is TGTGCCAGCAGCCGAGCGTCAAGGGACTACGAGCAGTACTTC.

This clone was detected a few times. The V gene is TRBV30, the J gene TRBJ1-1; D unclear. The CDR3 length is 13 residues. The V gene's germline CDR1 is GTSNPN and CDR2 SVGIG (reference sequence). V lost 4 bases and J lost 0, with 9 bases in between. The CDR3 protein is CAWMSMVNTEAFF. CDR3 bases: TGTGCCTGGATGAGCATGGTGAACACTGAAGCTTTCTTT. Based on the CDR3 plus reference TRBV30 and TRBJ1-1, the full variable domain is SQTIHQWPATLVQPVGSPLSLECTVEGTSNPNLYWYRQAAGRGLQLLFYSVGIGQISSEVPQNLSASRPQDRQFILSSKKLLLSDSGFYLCAWMSMVNTEAFFGQGTRLTVV.

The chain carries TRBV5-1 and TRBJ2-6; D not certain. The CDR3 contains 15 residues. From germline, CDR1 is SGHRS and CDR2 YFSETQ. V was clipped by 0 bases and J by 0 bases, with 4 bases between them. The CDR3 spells CASSLVGSGANVLTF. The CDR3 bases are TGCGCCAGCAGCTTGGTAGGCTCTGGGGCCAACGTCCTGACTTTC.

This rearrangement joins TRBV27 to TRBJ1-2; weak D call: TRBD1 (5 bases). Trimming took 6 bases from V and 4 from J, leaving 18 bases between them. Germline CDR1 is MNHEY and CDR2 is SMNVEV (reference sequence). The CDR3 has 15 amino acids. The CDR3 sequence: CASSGGVGGSYGYTF. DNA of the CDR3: TGTGCCAGCAGCGGAGGGGTTGGGGGGTCCTATGGCTACACCTTC.

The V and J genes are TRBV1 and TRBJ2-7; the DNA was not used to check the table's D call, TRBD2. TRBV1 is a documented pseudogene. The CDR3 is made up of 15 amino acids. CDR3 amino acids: CTSSQREGRWYEQYF. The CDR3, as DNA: TGCACCAGCAGCCAGCGGGAGGGCCGTTGGTACGAGCAGTACTTC.

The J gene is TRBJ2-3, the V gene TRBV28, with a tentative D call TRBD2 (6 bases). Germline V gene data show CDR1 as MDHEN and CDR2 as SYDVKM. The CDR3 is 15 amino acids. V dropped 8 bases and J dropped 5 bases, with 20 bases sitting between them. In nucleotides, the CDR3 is TGTGCCAGCTGCCGCCCAAAAGACGGGAGAGATACGCAGTATTTT. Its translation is CASCRPKDGRDTQYF.

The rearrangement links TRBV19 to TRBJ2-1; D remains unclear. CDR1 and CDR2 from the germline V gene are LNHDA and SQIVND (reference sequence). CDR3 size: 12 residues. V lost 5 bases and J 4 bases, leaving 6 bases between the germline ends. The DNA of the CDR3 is TGTGCCAGTAGTGGAGAGTACAATGAGCAGTTCTTC. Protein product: CASSGEYNEQFF.

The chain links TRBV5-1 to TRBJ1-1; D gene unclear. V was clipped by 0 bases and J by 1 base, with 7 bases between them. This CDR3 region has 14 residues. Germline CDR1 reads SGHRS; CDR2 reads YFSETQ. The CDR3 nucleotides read TGCGCCAGCAGCTTGGAGCGGCAGAACACTGAAGCTTTCTTT. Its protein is CASSLERQNTEAFF.

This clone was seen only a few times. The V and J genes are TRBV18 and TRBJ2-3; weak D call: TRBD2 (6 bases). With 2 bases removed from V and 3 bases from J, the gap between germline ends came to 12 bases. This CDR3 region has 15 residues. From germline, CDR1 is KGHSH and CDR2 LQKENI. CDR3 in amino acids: CASSPKTGVTDTQYF. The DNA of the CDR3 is TGTGCCAGCTCACCAAAAACGGGAGTTACAGATACGCAGTATTTT.

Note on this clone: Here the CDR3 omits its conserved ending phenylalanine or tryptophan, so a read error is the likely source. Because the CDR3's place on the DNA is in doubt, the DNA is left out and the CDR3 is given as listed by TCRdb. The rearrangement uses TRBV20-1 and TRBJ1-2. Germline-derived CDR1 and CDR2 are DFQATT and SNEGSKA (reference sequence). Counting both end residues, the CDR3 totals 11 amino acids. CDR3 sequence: CSARDVRDHSM.